These 26 T cell receptor beta chains originate from one sample sequenced in a study of early T cells in non-severe SARS-CoV-2 infection. TCRdb re-analysed the 5' RACE reads in MiXCR, keeping a single row per CDR3 protein. The table lists 70,000 to 95,000 distinct CDR3 sequences, about 11% of them singletons, with over 3.5% in the top ten. The material sequenced was whole blood. The receptors stem from an adult who was a healthcare worker with PCR-confirmed SARS-CoV-2 infection or an uninfected control (not recorded which).

This chain uses TRBV4-2 with TRBJ1-5; D uncertain. The germline V and J ends were trimmed by 0 bases and 4 bases, with 7 bases remaining between them. The CDR3 contains 14 residues. Germline-derived CDR1 and CDR2 are LGHNA and YNFKEQ. CDR3: CASSQDGRNQPQHF. The CDR3 bases are TGTGCCAGCAGCCAAGATGGGAGGAATCAGCCCCAGCATTTT.

This clonotype was seen many times. J is TRBJ1-2 and V is TRBV12-3 or TRBV12-4, with D unclear. This CDR3 region has 15 residues. The V end was cut by 6 bases, the J end by 3 bases, with 17 bases between. The CDR3 spells CASSNQLPVYYGYTF. CDR3 coding DNA: TGTGCCAGCAGCAATCAGCTTCCAGTTTACTATGGCTACACCTTC.

The chain is built from TRBV4-1 and TRBJ1-6; no reliable D call. V was pared by 0 bases and J by 9 bases, with 12 bases between. The germline gives CDR1 MGHRA, CDR2 YSYEKL. The CDR3 consists of 15 residues. The CDR3 reads CASSQDWQLSSPLHF. CDR3 coding DNA: TGCGCCAGCAGCCAAGATTGGCAATTGTCTTCACCCCTCCACTTT.

This clonotype has ten or more counts. The chain recombines TRBV29-1 with TRBJ2-7; the match to TRBD2 covers 8 bases. Germline CDR1 and CDR2: SQVTM and ANQGSEA. The CDR3 has 14 amino acids. The trim removed 6 bases at V and 4 bases at J, leaving 11 bases unmatched. The chain's CDR3 is CSVRSAGRGYEQYF. The CDR3, as DNA: TGCAGCGTGCGTTCCGCCGGGAGGGGATACGAGCAGTACTTC.

The rearrangement joins TRBV5-6 to TRBJ2-2, with TRBD1 matching 8 bases. V lost 4 bases and J lost 6; bases outside the gene matches: 11. Germline CDR1 is SGHDT and CDR2 is YYEEEE. This CDR3 is 16 amino acids long. In nucleotides, the CDR3 is TGTGCCAGCAGCGTTACCAGGGGGCGGGCTGCCGGGGAGCTGTTTTTT. This gives the protein CASSVTRGRAAGELFF.

This clonotype came up many times. The chain combines TRBV18 with TRBJ1-2, with D perhaps matching TRBD1 (5 bases). V shed 2 bases and J shed 3 bases, with 10 bases lying between them. The CDR3 length is 14 residues. The V gene's germline CDR1 is KGHSH and CDR2 LQKENI. This chain's CDR3 is CASSPGGTDYGYTF. The CDR3 DNA reads TGTGCCAGCTCACCAGGGGGTACCGACTATGGCTACACCTTC.

This sequence joins TRBV6-6 and TRBJ1-6; 7 nucleotides line up with TRBD1. From germline, CDR1 is MNHNY and CDR2 SVGAGI (reference sequence). V shed 6 bases and J 7 bases; nucleotides not matched to a gene: 9. CDR3 size: 15 residues. The CDR3 nucleotides are TGTGCCAGCAGAGACGGACAGGTGCCGAATTCACCCCTCCACTTT. It specifies CASRDGQVPNSPLHF.

In this sample, this clonotype turned up many times. The chain joins TRBV6-5 to TRBJ2-1; 9 bases are a match to TRBD1. Germline V gene lookup returns CDR1 MNHEY and CDR2 SVGAGI. Trimming removed 6 bases from V and 6 bases from J; junction bases left unmatched: 9. This CDR3 has 15 residues. CDR3 sequence reads: CASSQVPGQGNEQFF. Here the CDR3 DNA reads TGTGCCAGCAGCCAGGTCCCGGGACAGGGCAATGAGCAGTTCTTC.

This clonotype was picked up many times. The genes are TRBV7-6 and TRBJ1-4; D call uncertain. Deletions cut 6 bases from V and 0 bases from J, with 11 bases between. Per the germline V gene, CDR1 is SGHVS and CDR2 is FNYEAQ. There are 15 residues in the CDR3. Here the CDR3 reads CASSTDFATNEKLFF. The CDR3 nucleotides read TGTGCCAGCAGTACCGACTTTGCAACTAATGAAAAACTGTTTTTT.

The table lists this clonotype with a few counts. This chain uses TRBV6-6 with TRBJ2-5; TRBD1 or TRBD2 may be the D gene (5 bases each). The V end lost 6 bases, the J end lost 4 bases, and 9 bases lay between the germline ends. The CDR3 is 12 residues long. The V gene's germline CDR1 is MNHNY and CDR2 SVGAGI (reference sequence). For the CDR3, the DNA is TGTGCCAGCAGGTCGGGACGAGAGACCCAGTACTTC. Translation gives CASRSGRETQYF.

CDR3 coding DNA: TGTGCCAGCAGCCCTAGGACAATGGCAAGTGCTGGGGCCAACGTCCTGACTTTC. Translating gives CASSPRTMASAGANVLTF. V and J are TRBV9 and TRBJ2-6; TRBD1 might be the D (5 bases). Germline CDR1 is SGDLS and CDR2 is YYNGEE. The length of the CDR3 is 18 residues. V shed 4 bases and J shed 2 bases, with 19 bases lying between them. The full variable domain, with the rest looked up from reference TRBV9 and TRBJ2-6, is DSGVTQTPKHLITATGQRVTLRCSPRSGDLSVYWYQQSLDQGLQFLIQYYNGEERAKGNILERFSAQQFPDLHSELNLSSLELGDSALYFCASSPRTMASAGANVLTFGAGSRLTVL.

The V and J genes are TRBV4-3 and TRBJ1-2; D unclear. CDR1 is LGHNA and CDR2 is YSLEER in the germline V gene. Trimming pared 4 bases from V and 6 bases from J, leaving 12 bases between. This CDR3 is built from 13 residues. The CDR3 is CASSPLGTDGYTF. CDR3 coding DNA: TGCGCCAGCAGCCCGTTGGGAACGGATGGCTACACCTTC.

The chain carries TRBV4-3 and TRBJ2-2; D is ambiguous. V was shortened by 4 bases and J by 0 bases, with 6 bases between the two germline ends. The CDR3 has 14 amino acids. Germline values: CDR1 LGHNA, CDR2 YSLEER. The CDR3 region has the DNA TGCGCCAGCAGCCTGCAGTCGAACACCGGGGAGCTGTTTTTT. It encodes CASSLQSNTGELFF.

The gene calls are TRBV12-3 or TRBV12-4 and TRBJ1-5; D not certain. The CDR3 has 14 amino acids. The germline V and J ends were trimmed by 2 bases and 3 bases, with 8 bases remaining between them. CDR3 DNA sequence: TGTGCCAGCAGTTTACCTCAGGTCAATCAGCCCCAGCATTTT. This gives the protein CASSLPQVNQPQHF.

This clonotype was seen at least ten times. This chain connects TRBV7-8 to TRBJ2-6; TRBD1 or TRBD2 may be the D gene (5 bases each). The CDR3 runs to 14 residues. The germline V gene has CDR1 SGHVS and CDR2 FQNEAQ. Trimming pared 1 base from V and 7 bases from J, leaving 8 bases between. The CDR3 loop reads CASSLVRGANVLTF. In DNA, the CDR3 is TGTGCCAGCAGCTTAGTGAGGGGCGCCAACGTCCTGACTTTC.

This clonotype appeared a single time. At one boundary the junction diverges from the germline segment, which might be a read error. The V call is TRBV30, the J call TRBJ2-1; D might be TRBD2 (6 bases). From germline, CDR1 is GTSNPN and CDR2 SVGIG (reference sequence). This CDR3 is 14 amino acids long. CDR3 DNA sequence: TGTGTCTGGAGTGTAGGGCGGGACTACAATGAGCAGTTCTTC. Its translation is CVWSVGRDYNEQFF.

In its sample, this clonotype was seen many times. The genes are TRBV25-1 and TRBJ1-6, with TRBD1 identical over 9 bases. This CDR3 contains 16 residues. Germline V gives CDR1 MGHDK, CDR2 SYGVNS. V dropped 11 bases and J dropped 0; count of bases not matched to a gene: 8. CDR3 bases: TGTGCCTCCGATGACAGGGGGAGCTCCTATAATTCACCCCTCCACTTT. Amino acid sequence: CASDDRGSSYNSPLHF.

This clonotype was seen repeatedly, ten times or more. This chain joins TRBV6-5 and TRBJ2-2; D gene unclear. The CDR3 runs to 12 residues. V lost 8 bases and J lost 1, with 5 bases in between. CDR1 MNHEY and CDR2 SVGAGI come from the germline V gene. CDR3 sequence (DNA): TGTGCCAGCGGCCAGAACACCGGGGAGCTGTTTTTT. It yields the protein CASGQNTGELFF.

This clonotype was observed a handful of times. This rearrangement joins TRBV6-5 to TRBJ2-1, with 8 bases that match TRBD2. The length of the CDR3 is 16 residues. V was pared by 6 bases and J by 7 bases, with 14 bases of the junction left unmatched. Germline loops: CDR1 MNHEY, CDR2 SVGAGI. CDR3 bases: TGTGCCAGCAGCCCGATGGTAGCGGGGCTGGGGAATGAGCAGTTCTTC. Amino acid sequence: CASSPMVAGLGNEQFF.

In its sample, this clonotype was seen many times. V usage is TRBV7-9 and J usage is TRBJ2-3, with D possibly TRBD2 on 6 matching bases. V lost 4 bases to trimming and J lost 2 bases, with 13 bases between them. Germline CDR1 is SEHNR and CDR2 is FQNEAQ (reference sequence). The CDR3 contains 15 residues. CDR3 residues: CASSYGTDDTDTQYF. CDR3 in DNA: TGTGCCAGCAGCTACGGGACTGACGACACAGATACGCAGTATTTT. The entire variable domain, with the rest obtained from reference TRBV7-9 and TRBJ2-3, is as follows: DTGVSQNPRHKITKRGQNVTFRCDPISEHNRLYWYRQTLGQGPEFLTYFQNEAQLEKSRLLSDRFSAERPKGSFSTLEIQRTEQGDSAMYLCASSYGTDDTDTQYFGPGTRLTVL.

This chain links TRBV7-2 with TRBJ2-1; the match to TRBD2 covers 12 bases. The length of the CDR3 is 15 residues. J lost 7 bases, V lost 5 bases, and 6 bases had no gene match. Germline values: CDR1 SGHTA, CDR2 FQGNSA. CDR3 loop: CASSRTSGAGNEQFF. The CDR3 DNA reads as TGTGCCAGCAGCAGGACTAGCGGGGCCGGGAATGAGCAGTTCTTC.

A remark on this clonotype: Its ends do not fully match the called genes, so a read error is possible. This sequence joins TRBV10-2 and TRBJ1-1, with D unclear. Germline CDR1 reads WSHSY; CDR2 reads SAAADI. This CDR3 region has 14 residues. Written as DNA, the CDR3 is TGCGCCAGCAGTGAGTCGGGGAGAAGCACTGAAGTTTTCTTT. Translation gives CASSESGRSTEVFF.

The chain uses TRBV10-2 and TRBJ2-3; weak D call: TRBD1 (8 bases). The CDR3 loop spans 13 amino acids. The germline CDR1 and CDR2 sequences are WSHSY and SAAADI. The germline V and J ends were trimmed by 8 bases and 5 bases, with 14 bases remaining between them. In DNA, the CDR3 is TGCGCCAGCTACAGGGGGGGTATAGATACGCAGTATTTT. Translation gives CASYRGGIDTQYF.

The rearrangement joins TRBV5-1 to TRBJ2-5; TRBD1 agrees at 7 bases. There are 15 residues in the CDR3. Germline assignment: CDR1 SGHRS and CDR2 YFSETQ. The junction had 5 bases not matched to a gene; V was cut back by 1 base and J by 2 bases. The CDR3 DNA sequence: TGCGCCAGCAGCTTGACTGGACAGGTACAAGAGACCCAGTACTTC. Amino acid sequence: CASSLTGQVQETQYF.

This clonotype was detected many times. The V call is TRBV7-6, the J call TRBJ2-5; weak D call: TRBD1 (6 bases). The V gene's germline CDR1 is SGHVS and CDR2 FNYEAQ. This CDR3 is built from 15 residues. Trimming removed 3 bases from V and 5 bases from J, with 16 bases in between. Here the CDR3 DNA reads TGTGCCAGCAGCTTCAGCGCGACAGGCGGGGAGACCCAGTACTTC. Translation: CASSFSATGGETQYF.

This clonotype was observed many times. The J gene is TRBJ2-7, the V gene TRBV7-3; the match to TRBD2 covers 7 bases. With 0 bases clipped from V and 2 bases from J, the junction kept 4 bases outside the gene matches. Germline lookup yields CDR1 SGHTA and CDR2 FQGTGA. CDR3 length: 15 amino acids. In DNA, the CDR3 is TGTGCCAGCAGCTTAACATCGGGGGGTCCCTACGAGCAGTACTTC. It is translated as CASSLTSGGPYEQYF.